The present entry profiles one T cell receptor (beta chain) with its context. The antigen remains unidentified. The entry originates in a study of cytomegalovirus exposure and HLA in healthy donors. Study details: Unique TCRs numbering some 80 million, obtained from HLA-typed donors, made up an early data release. Findings and caveats of the study: TCR beta V segments were, for the most part, productive about 87% or about 30% of the time in an earlier analysis.

The CDR3 spans 14 residues. The ends were cut back, 5 bases at V and 6 bases at J, with 14 bases in the middle. Germline-derived CDR1 and CDR2 are LNHDA and SQIVND (reference sequence). PCR amplification relied on 60 Vbeta primers (plus 13 Jbeta primers). Produced via immunoSEQ multiplex PCR; TCRdb's table is partial and in-frame only. The sample has about 170,000 clones; around 77% are singletons. The V call is TRBV19, the J call TRBJ2-1; perhaps TRBD2 as D (5 bases). Sequencing was done on a sample of PBMCs. This receptor was taken from a woman aged 25 to 39 in good health and CMV-seropositive. The chain's CDR3 is CASSDYPPANEQFF. CDR3 coding DNA: TGTGCCAGTAGTGACTACCCCCCAGCCAATGAGCAGTTCTTC.